The sequence of this TCR beta chain was determined in a study of Ad26.COV2.S vaccination and SARS-CoV-2 variants. Trimming removed 10 bases from V and 6 bases from J; junction bases left unmatched: 4. The germline V gene encodes CDR1 MDHEN and CDR2 SYDVKM. The CDR3 is 12 residues long. Here immunoSEQ multiplex PCR was the method, and the copy in TCRdb shows in-frame clones only, minus some. The sample yields some 290,000 clones, around four fifths seen once. Treatment here: roughly 20 received Ad26.COV2.S at low or high dose, single or two shots; roughly 5 received placebo; per-sample allocation not given. Vaccine and placebo recipients were sampled on day 63 after the first injection.

The V gene is TRBV28, the J gene TRBJ1-5; TRBD1 aligns across 9 bases. The source material was peripheral blood, sampled in a trial of Ad26.COV2.S vaccine versus placebo. The receptor comes from a person aged 18-60 years who received the Ad26.COV2.S COVID-19 vaccine or a placebo. CDR3 residues: CATDRGGQPQHF. CDR3 nucleotides: TGTGCCACCGACAGGGGGGGTCAGCCCCAGCATTTT.